This T cell receptor (beta chain) emerged from a study of blood T cells in healthy people across ages. This clonotype was seen at least ten times. Combining a sample-barcoded 5' primer with a J-beta primer mix, a second PCR ran for 7 to 11 cycles. Each cDNA molecule was tagged by a template-switch adaptor that had 12 random nucleotides. From the 5' RACE reads, TCRdb called clonotypes with MiXCR, one entry per CDR3 protein. The sample holds 1.5 million to 2 million distinct CDR3 sequences, roughly a third seen once. Individuals who donated were healthy Caucasians from Russia aged about 6 to 100. The sequenced material came from blood. The origin of this receptor is a woman aged 25-40 years in good health.

The CDR3: CASRDRAYGYTF. The DNA for the CDR3 is TGTGCCAGCCGCGACAGGGCTTATGGCTACACCTTC. This chain uses TRBV6-2 or TRBV6-3 with TRBJ1-2, with 7 positions matching TRBD1. The germline CDR1 and CDR2 sequences are MNHEY and SVGEGT. The CDR3 runs 12 residues. V lost 8 bases to trimming and J lost 5 bases; unmatched junction nucleotides: 5.